One sample yielded the 27 T cell receptor beta chains listed below, sequenced in a study of read filtering for tumor transcriptome and immune sequencing. Molecular barcoded adaptors covering alpha/delta and beta/gamma chains were used on approximately 400 ng RNA. TCRdb fed the reads into MiXCR, producing one record per CDR3 protein. The sample has 62,000 or so distinct CDR3 sequences; more than 20% are singletons. Material for sequencing was a population of CD138-negative cells sorted from bone marrow. Receptors were obtained from a donor aged 40 or over with multiple myeloma.

This clonotype was seen at least ten times. V and J are TRBV7-9 and TRBJ1-2; the D gene is possibly TRBD1 (5 bases). The length of the CDR3 is 14 residues. Trimming took off 10 bases at V and 4 bases at J, with 19 bases between the two ends. Germline V gene data show CDR1 as SEHNR and CDR2 as FQNEAQ (reference sequence). CDR3 DNA: TGTGCCATAGCGAGGGCGGGGGTTGTCTATGGCTACACCTTC. Amino acids: CAIARAGVVYGYTF.

The V gene is TRBV25-1, the J gene TRBJ2-6, with D tentatively TRBD2 (6 bases). This CDR3 spans 13 amino acids. Per the germline V gene, CDR1 is MGHDK and CDR2 is SYGVNS. V lost 8 bases, J lost 1 base, and 6 bases lay in between. This CDR3 reads CASGGSGANVLTF. The CDR3 DNA reads as TGTGCCAGCGGGGGGTCTGGGGCCAACGTCCTGACTTTC.

The chain carries TRBV5-1 and TRBJ2-1, with D possibly TRBD2 on 6 matching bases. CDR1 and CDR2 from the germline V gene are SGHRS and YFSETQ. This CDR3 region has 15 residues. The CDR3 is CASGSTDGIYNEQFF. DNA of the CDR3: TGCGCTAGCGGCTCCACTGACGGGATTTACAATGAGCAGTTCTTC.

The chain has TRBV6-5 and TRBJ2-5, with D unresolved. The V gene's germline CDR1 is MNHEY and CDR2 SVGAGI. This CDR3 region has 15 residues. The V and J ends lost 6 bases and 4 bases respectively, with 18 bases between them. The CDR3 DNA is TGTGCCAGCAGAAACAAAAAAGCTTATCTAGAGACCCAGTACTTC. This codes for CASRNKKAYLETQYF.

This clonotype was picked up many times. The V gene is TRBV19, the J gene TRBJ2-1, with TRBD2 as a possible D gene (6 bases). Germline assignment: CDR1 LNHDA and CDR2 SQIVND (reference sequence). The CDR3 sequence is 19 residues long. V was clipped by 7 bases and J by 0 bases, with 25 bases between them. The CDR3 here is CASTNIVRGLGSSYNEQFF. The CDR3 region has the DNA TGTGCCAGTACCAATATTGTTAGGGGACTCGGAAGCTCCTACAATGAGCAGTTCTTC.

The V gene is TRBV7-6, the J gene TRBJ2-1; D is perhaps TRBD2 (6 bases). The CDR3 is made up of 16 amino acids. The V end lost 1 base, the J end lost 3 bases, and 13 bases lay between the germline ends. Germline-derived CDR1 and CDR2 are SGHVS and FNYEAQ. CDR3 DNA: TGTGCCAGCAGCTTAGGGACCGCTAGCGACTACAATGAGCAGTTCTTC. Its translation: CASSLGTASDYNEQFF. Based on the CDR3 plus reference TRBV7-6 and TRBJ2-1, the full variable domain is GAGVSQSPRYKVTKRGQDVALRCDPISGHVSLYWYRQALGQGPEFLTYFNYEAQQDKSGLPNDRFSAERPEGSISTLTIQRTEQRDSAMYRCASSLGTASDYNEQFFGPGTRLTVL.

Details on this clonotype: This sequence may be a read error, since a much larger clone differs from it by one base. The V and J genes are TRBV2 and TRBJ1-1; TRBD1 is a possible D gene (5 bases). Germline CDR1 reads SNHLY; CDR2 reads FYNNEI. The CDR3 is 15 residues long. For the CDR3, the DNA is TGTTCCAGCAGTGTCATAGGTGGGGACGGCACTGAAGCTTTCTTT. It codes for CSSSVIGGDGTEAFF.

This clonotype has ten or more counts. The gene calls are TRBV20-1 and TRBJ2-3; D remains unclear. Between the trimmed V and J ends, which lost 0 bases and 0 bases, there was a span of 13 bases. The V gene's germline CDR1 is DFQATT and CDR2 SNEGSKA (reference sequence). The CDR3 is 16 residues long. CDR3 in DNA: TGCAGTGCTAGAGACCCAGTATGGTCTAGCACAGATACGCAGTATTTT. Protein: CSARDPVWSSTDTQYF.

This clonotype has at least ten counts. The chain links TRBV7-9 to TRBJ2-1, with 10 bases that match TRBD1. CDR3 size: 20 residues. The germline CDR1 and CDR2 sequences are SEHNR and FQNEAQ (reference sequence). Losses at the gene ends were 1 base for V and 2 bases for J; bases not matched to a gene: 14. The CDR3 DNA reads TGTGCCAGCAGCTTAGTTCAGGGACAGGGGACGAAAAAAGCCTACAATGAGCAGTTCTTC. Its translation: CASSLVQGQGTKKAYNEQFF.

The table lists this clonotype with many counts. An end of the junction does not agree with germline; a read error may underlie this. This chain joins TRBV6-5 and TRBJ2-7; D call uncertain. CDR1 is MNHEY, CDR2 SVGAGI, per germline. The CDR3 has 11 residues. CDR3 DNA: TGCGCCAGCAGCTTGGGGTACGAGCAGTACTTC. This translates into CASSLGYEQYF.

The rearrangement links TRBV2 to TRBJ2-6; D uncertain. Germline CDR1 is SNHLY and CDR2 is FYNNEI. Trimming pared 3 bases from V and 2 bases from J, leaving 8 bases between. The CDR3 spans 15 residues. The CDR3 DNA is TGTGCCAGCAGTGACGGTGGGGCTGGGGCCAACGTCCTGACTTTC. It yields the protein CASSDGGAGANVLTF.

A remark on this clonotype: Since a much larger clone is just one base distant, this may be a read error. The genes are TRBV25-1 and TRBJ2-5; 9 nucleotides align to TRBD2. The germline V gene has CDR1 MGHDK and CDR2 SYGVNS. The length of the CDR3 is 13 residues. The CDR3 reads CVSRASGMETQYF. The CDR3 DNA sequence: TGTGTCAGCAGGGCTAGCGGGATGGAGACCCAGTACTTC.

This clonotype was recorded at least ten times. This chain links TRBV19 with TRBJ2-1; 12 bases map to TRBD2. J lost 6 bases, V lost 3 bases, and 12 bases had no gene match. Germline values: CDR1 LNHDA, CDR2 SQIVND (reference sequence). This CDR3 has 18 residues. The chain's CDR3 is CASSMASGGAGDPNEQFF. CDR3 DNA sequence: TGTGCCAGTAGTATGGCTAGCGGGGGGGCCGGAGATCCCAATGAGCAGTTCTTC.

This CDR3 reads CASSPRTGWENIQYF. CDR3 sequence (DNA): TGTGCCAGCAGTCCCAGGACAGGATGGGAAAACATTCAGTACTTC. The chain couples TRBV12-3 or TRBV12-4 to TRBJ2-4; TRBD1 matches at 7 bases. CDR3 size: 15 residues. The V and J ends lost 5 bases and 5 bases, in that order; junction bases with no gene match: 9.

This clonotype has ten or more counts. The chain joins TRBV6-1 to TRBJ2-1; 11 bases are a match to TRBD2. V lost 7 bases and J lost 8; bases outside the gene matches: 7. Per germline, CDR1 MNHNS and CDR2 SASEGT. The CDR3 sequence is 14 residues long. CDR3 DNA: TGTGCCAGCATGCAGACTAGCGGGAACTATGAGCAGTTCTTC. As protein: CASMQTSGNYEQFF.

Notes on this clonotype: This may stem from a read error, because a much larger clone lies one nucleotide away. V is TRBV28 and J is TRBJ2-1; 9 nucleotides agree with TRBD2. Germline lookup yields CDR1 MDHEN and CDR2 SYDVKM. The CDR3 sequence is 15 residues long. This chain's CDR3 is CASSPSWRGGNERFF. DNA for the CDR3: TGTGCCAGCAGCCCCTCCTGGCGGGGGGGGAATGAGCGGTTCTTC.

V gene TRBV4-1 combines with J gene TRBJ2-3, with D possibly TRBD2 on 6 matching bases. With 4 bases removed from V and 1 base from J, the gap between germline ends came to 15 bases. This CDR3 has 16 amino acids. Germline V gene data show CDR1 as MGHRA and CDR2 as YSYEKL. CDR3 amino acids: CASSRDFVARTDTQYF. In DNA, the CDR3 is TGCGCCAGCAGCCGGGACTTTGTGGCTCGCACAGATACGCAGTATTTT.

On this clonotype: A much larger clone differs by one base, so this may be a read error. This chain uses TRBV2 with TRBJ2-3, with D perhaps matching TRBD2 (5 bases). Trimming shortened V by 5 bases and J by 5 bases, and 14 bases separated the two germline ends. This CDR3 spans 14 amino acids. Germline V gene data show CDR1 as SNHLY and CDR2 as FYNNEI. CDR3 nucleotide sequence: TGTGCCAGCAGTCTCGGGGATCGCGGAGATACGCAGTATTTT. Amino acid sequence: CASSLGDRGDTQYF.

The J gene is TRBJ1-5, the V gene TRBV19, with 10 bases lining up with TRBD1. The CDR3 is made up of 16 amino acids. J gave up 6 bases and V 5 bases, and 10 bases lay outside the gene matches. The V gene's germline CDR1 is LNHDA and CDR2 SQIVND (reference sequence). The CDR3 DNA sequence: TGTGCCAGTAGTTCCGGGACAGGGGATCTCAGTCAGCCCCAGCATTTT. This sequence encodes CASSSGTGDLSQPQHF. The entire variable domain, with the rest obtained from reference TRBV19 and TRBJ1-5, is as follows: DGGITQSPKYLFRKEGQNVTLSCEQNLNHDAMYWYRQDPGQGLRLIYYSQIVNDFQKGDIAEGYSVSREKKESFPLTVTSAQKNPTAFYLCASSSGTGDLSQPQHFGDGTRLSIL.

There are many counts of this clonotype. The J gene is TRBJ2-3, the V gene TRBV5-1, with D perhaps matching TRBD1 or TRBD2 (5 bases each). With 5 bases removed from V and 4 bases from J, the gap between germline ends came to 17 bases. Germline CDR1 and CDR2: SGHRS and YFSETQ. The CDR3 has 15 residues. The CDR3 loop reads CASSLFLEGPDTQYF. The CDR3 DNA reads as TGCGCCAGCAGTCTCTTTTTAGAGGGGCCAGATACGCAGTATTTT.

This clonotype has a count of ten or more. The V gene is TRBV27, the J gene TRBJ2-7; 8 bases are a match to TRBD2. The CDR3 is made up of 17 amino acids. Germline trimming cut 2 bases from V and 0 bases from J; bases unmatched to any gene: 9. The germline V gene has CDR1 MNHEY and CDR2 SMNVEV (reference sequence). The CDR3 sequence is CASSLEGWSGSSYEQYF. The CDR3 DNA is TGTGCCAGCAGTTTAGAAGGGTGGAGCGGGAGCTCCTACGAGCAGTACTTC.

This clonotype was seen at least ten times. This chain joins TRBV20-1 and TRBJ2-3; 14 bases are shared with TRBD2. V gave up 2 bases and J gave up 7 bases; unmatched junction bases: 11. The CDR3 runs to 17 residues. The germline V gene has CDR1 DFQATT and CDR2 SNEGSKA (reference sequence). CDR3 nucleotide sequence: TGCAGTGCTAGACCTTTGGGCGGGACTAGCGGGGGCTATACGCAGTATTTT. Its protein product is CSARPLGGTSGGYTQYF.

This clonotype has ten or more counts. The chain employs TRBV5-1 and TRBJ2-7; 8 positions match TRBD2. The CDR3 has 14 residues. Trimming removed 2 bases from V and 6 bases from J; junction bases left unmatched: 7. Germline V gene lookup returns CDR1 SGHRS and CDR2 YFSETQ. For the CDR3, the DNA is TGCGCCAGCAGCTTATCGGGGGGGTACGCCGAGCAGTACTTC. Its protein product is CASSLSGGYAEQYF.

This clonotype has a count of ten or more. V gene TRBV6-6 combines with J gene TRBJ1-2; no firm D call. The CDR3 spans 11 residues. Germline assignment: CDR1 MNHNY and CDR2 SVGAGI (reference sequence). Trimming took off 5 bases at V and 8 bases at J, with 9 bases between the two ends. In DNA form, the CDR3 reads TGTGCCAGCAGTCGAGGAAAAGGCTACACCTTC. Translation gives CASSRGKGYTF.

Remarks on this clonotype: The CDR3 ends on some other residue instead of the conserved phenylalanine or tryptophan, so this is likely a read error. It is unclear where the CDR3 begins or ends on the DNA, so no DNA is shown, and the CDR3 is as TCRdb lists it. The chain is built from TRBV7-6 and TRBJ2-1; no DNA check was done on the table's D call, TRBD2. CDR1 and CDR2 from the germline V gene are SGHVS and FNYEAQ. The CDR3 extends over 18 residues, inclusive of both ends. The CDR3 loop is CASSLVGGSYGSYNEQSL.

This clonotype has just a few counts. The chain joins TRBV20-1 to TRBJ2-1, with TRBD2 matching over 10 bases. V dropped 6 bases and J dropped 6; count of bases not matched to a gene: 8. The CDR3 runs 14 residues. Germline V gene lookup returns CDR1 DFQATT and CDR2 SNEGSKA (reference sequence). Here the CDR3 reads CSAQPLAGINEQFF. CDR3 sequence (DNA): TGCAGTGCGCAGCCACTAGCGGGGATCAATGAGCAGTTCTTC.

The rearrangement joins TRBV18 to TRBJ2-7; D possibly corresponds to TRBD1 (6 bases). V gave up 8 bases and J gave up 4 bases, with 18 bases separating them. The length of the CDR3 is 14 residues. Per germline, CDR1 KGHSH and CDR2 LQKENI. CDR3 coding DNA: TGTGCCAGCGCATTGATCAGGGGAACTTACGAGCAGTACTTC. It is translated as CASALIRGTYEQYF.